This T cell receptor beta chain was documented in a study of cytomegalovirus exposure and HLA in healthy donors. Regarding the study as a whole: In an earlier analysis, in approximately 630 donors, most V segments appeared productive either ~87% or ~30% of the time.

A word on this clone: Its antigen is unidentified.

Germline V gives CDR1 SGHTA, CDR2 FQGNSA. The CDR3 extends over 15 amino acids. The trim removed 6 bases at V and 7 bases at J, leaving 7 bases unmatched. Donors counted as nominally healthy when sampled, yet unrecorded immune exposures were likely. PCR employed 60 Vbeta and 13 Jbeta primers. Profiling relied on immunoSEQ multiplex PCR, and the TCRdb table lists in-frame clones only, not all of them. The sample shows 75,000 to 90,000 clones, 60% to 85% of them seen only once. This sequence originates from a male donor in good health and CMV-seropositive. Sequencing used PBMCs. This sequence joins TRBV7-2 and TRBJ2-1; 12 bases map to TRBD2. The CDR3 reads CASSSTSGRRNEQFF. CDR3 in DNA: TGTGCCAGCAGTTCGACTAGCGGGAGACGGAATGAGCAGTTCTTC.